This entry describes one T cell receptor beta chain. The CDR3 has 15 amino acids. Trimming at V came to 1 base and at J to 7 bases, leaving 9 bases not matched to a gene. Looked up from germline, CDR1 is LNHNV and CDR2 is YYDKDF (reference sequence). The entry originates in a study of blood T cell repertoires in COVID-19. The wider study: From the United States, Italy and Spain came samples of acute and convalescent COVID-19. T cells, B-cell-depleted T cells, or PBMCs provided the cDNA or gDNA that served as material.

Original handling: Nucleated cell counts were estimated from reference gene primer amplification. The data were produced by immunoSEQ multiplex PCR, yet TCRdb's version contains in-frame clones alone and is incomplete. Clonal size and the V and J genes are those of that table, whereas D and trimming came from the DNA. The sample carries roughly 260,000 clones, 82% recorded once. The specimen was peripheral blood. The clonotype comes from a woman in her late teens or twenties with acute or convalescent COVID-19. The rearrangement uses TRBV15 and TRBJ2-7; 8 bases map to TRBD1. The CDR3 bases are TGTGCCACCAGCAGAGGTTTGCAGGGGGCGAAGGAGCAGTACTTC. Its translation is CATSRGLQGAKEQYF.